The TCR beta chain under discussion was sequenced for a study of T cell changes during pregnancy in multiple sclerosis. Worth noting for this clone: Its ends do not fully match the called genes, so a read error is possible.

Sequencing was performed with immunoSEQ multiplex PCR; in TCRdb, only in-frame clones are kept and a portion is missing. The top ten clones hold 2.6% of a sample with around 80,000 clones, approximately 90% of them seen once. This CDR3 region has 13 residues. Germline-derived CDR1 and CDR2 are MDHEN and SYDVKM. The rearrangement joins TRBV28 to TRBJ2-7; no clear D gene. The receptor comes from a female donor with multiple sclerosis, enrolled in a pregnancy study. The sample consisted of peripheral blood, taken before pregnancy. CDR3 bases: TGTGCCAGCAGTAACCCTACGTTCTACGGGCAGTACTTC. Amino acid sequence: CASSNPTFYGQYF.